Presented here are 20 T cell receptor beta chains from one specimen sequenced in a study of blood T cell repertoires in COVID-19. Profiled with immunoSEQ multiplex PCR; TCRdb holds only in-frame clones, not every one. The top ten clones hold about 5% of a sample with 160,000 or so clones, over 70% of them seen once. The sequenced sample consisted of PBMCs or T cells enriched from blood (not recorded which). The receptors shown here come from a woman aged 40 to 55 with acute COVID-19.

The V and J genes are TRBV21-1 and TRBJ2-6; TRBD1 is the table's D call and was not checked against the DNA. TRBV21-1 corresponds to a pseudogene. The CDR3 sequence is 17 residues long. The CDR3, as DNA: TGTGCCAGCAGCAAAGCGCTTTTGGCCTCTGGGGCCAACGTCCTGACTTTC. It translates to CASSKALLASGANVLTF.

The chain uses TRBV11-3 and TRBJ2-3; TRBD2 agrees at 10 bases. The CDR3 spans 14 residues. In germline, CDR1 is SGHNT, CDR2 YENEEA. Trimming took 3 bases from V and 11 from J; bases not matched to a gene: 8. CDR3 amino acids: CASSFGLAGVKQYF. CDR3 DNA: TGTGCCAGCAGCTTCGGTCTAGCGGGAGTGAAGCAGTATTTT.

CDR3 DNA: TGTGCCAGCAGTTTTCGGACAGGGTCTGGAAACACCATATATTTT. Translated: CASSFRTGSGNTIYF. The chain uses TRBV6-1 and TRBJ1-3; 8 bases map to TRBD1. V shed 5 bases and J 1 base; nucleotides not matched to a gene: 4. Germline V lookup: CDR1 MNHNS, CDR2 SASEGT. CDR3 length: 15 residues.

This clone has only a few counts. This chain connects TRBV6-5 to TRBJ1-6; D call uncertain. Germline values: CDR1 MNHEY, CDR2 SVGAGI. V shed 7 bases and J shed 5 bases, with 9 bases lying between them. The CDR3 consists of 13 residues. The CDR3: CASMEGNNSPLHF. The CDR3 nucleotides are TGTGCCAGCATGGAGGGAAATAATTCACCCCTCCACTTT.

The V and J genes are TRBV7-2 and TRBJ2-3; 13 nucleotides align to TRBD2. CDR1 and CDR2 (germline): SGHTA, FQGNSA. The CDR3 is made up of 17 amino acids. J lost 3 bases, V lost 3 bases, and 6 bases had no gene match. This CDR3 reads CASSFTRTSGSTDTQYF. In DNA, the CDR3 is TGTGCCAGCAGCTTCACTAGGACTAGCGGGAGTACAGATACGCAGTATTTT.

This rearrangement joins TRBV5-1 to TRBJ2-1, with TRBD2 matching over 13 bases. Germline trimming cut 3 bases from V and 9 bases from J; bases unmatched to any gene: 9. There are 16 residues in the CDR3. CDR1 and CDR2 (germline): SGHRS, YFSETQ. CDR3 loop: CASSSLLAGGPGEQFF. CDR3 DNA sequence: TGCGCCAGCAGCTCCCTACTAGCGGGAGGGCCTGGTGAGCAGTTCTTC.

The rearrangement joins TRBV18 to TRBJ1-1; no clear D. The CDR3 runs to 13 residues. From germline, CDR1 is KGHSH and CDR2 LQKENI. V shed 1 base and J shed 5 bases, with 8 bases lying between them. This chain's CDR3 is CASSPREETEAFF. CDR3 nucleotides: TGTGCCAGCTCACCACGGGAGGAGACTGAAGCTTTCTTT.

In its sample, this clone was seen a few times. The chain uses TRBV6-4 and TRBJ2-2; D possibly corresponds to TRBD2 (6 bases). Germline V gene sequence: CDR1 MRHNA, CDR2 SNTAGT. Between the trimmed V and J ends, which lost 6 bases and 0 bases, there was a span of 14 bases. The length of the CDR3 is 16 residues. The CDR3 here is CASSQRLVSNTGELFF. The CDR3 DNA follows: TGTGCCAGCAGCCAGAGACTAGTATCGAACACCGGGGAGCTGTTTTTT.

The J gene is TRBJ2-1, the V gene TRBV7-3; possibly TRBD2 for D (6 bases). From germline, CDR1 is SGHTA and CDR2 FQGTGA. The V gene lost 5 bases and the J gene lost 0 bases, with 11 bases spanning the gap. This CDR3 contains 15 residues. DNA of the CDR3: TGTGCCAGCAGCCTCACCGGGAGCTCCTACAATGAGCAGTTCTTC. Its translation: CASSLTGSSYNEQFF.

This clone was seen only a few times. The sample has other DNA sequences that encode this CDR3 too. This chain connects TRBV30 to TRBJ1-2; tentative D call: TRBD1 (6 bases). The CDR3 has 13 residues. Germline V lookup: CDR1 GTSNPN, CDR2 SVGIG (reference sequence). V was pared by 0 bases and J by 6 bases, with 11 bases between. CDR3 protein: CAWSVGGFDGYTF. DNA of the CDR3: TGTGCCTGGAGTGTAGGGGGTTTTGATGGCTACACCTTC.

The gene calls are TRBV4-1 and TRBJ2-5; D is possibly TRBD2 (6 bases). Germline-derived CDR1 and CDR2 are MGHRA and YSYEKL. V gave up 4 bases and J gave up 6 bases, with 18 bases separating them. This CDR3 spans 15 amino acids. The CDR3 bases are TGCGCCAGCAGCCTGAACGCTGGAGGGGTACAGACCCAGTACTTC. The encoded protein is CASSLNAGGVQTQYF.

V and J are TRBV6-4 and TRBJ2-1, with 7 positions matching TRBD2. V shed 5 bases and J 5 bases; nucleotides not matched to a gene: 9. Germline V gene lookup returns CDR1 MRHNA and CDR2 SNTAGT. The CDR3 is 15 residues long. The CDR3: CASSSLAGADNEQFF. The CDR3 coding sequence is TGTGCCAGCAGTTCTCTCGCGGGAGCCGACAATGAGCAGTTCTTC.

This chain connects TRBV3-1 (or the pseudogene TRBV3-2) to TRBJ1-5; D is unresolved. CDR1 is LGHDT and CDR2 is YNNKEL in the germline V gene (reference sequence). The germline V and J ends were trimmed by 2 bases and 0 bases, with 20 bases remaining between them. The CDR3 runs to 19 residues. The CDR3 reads CASSQSSGYSSYSNQPQHF. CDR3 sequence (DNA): TGTGCCAGCAGCCAATCATCCGGTTATTCATCCTATAGCAATCAGCCCCAGCATTTT.

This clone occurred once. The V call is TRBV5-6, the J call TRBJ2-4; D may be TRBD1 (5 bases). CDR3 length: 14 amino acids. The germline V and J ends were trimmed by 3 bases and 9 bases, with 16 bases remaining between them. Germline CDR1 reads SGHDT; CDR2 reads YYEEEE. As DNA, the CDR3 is TGTGCCAGCAGCTCGATGGGGCTTCGTGGCATTCAGTACTTC. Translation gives CASSSMGLRGIQYF. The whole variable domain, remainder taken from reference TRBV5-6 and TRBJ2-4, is DAGVTQSPTHLIKTRGQQVTLRCSPKSGHDTVSWYQQALGQGPQFIFQYYEEEERQRGNFPDRFSGHQFPNYSSELNVNALLLGDSALYLCASSSMGLRGIQYFGAGTRLSVL.

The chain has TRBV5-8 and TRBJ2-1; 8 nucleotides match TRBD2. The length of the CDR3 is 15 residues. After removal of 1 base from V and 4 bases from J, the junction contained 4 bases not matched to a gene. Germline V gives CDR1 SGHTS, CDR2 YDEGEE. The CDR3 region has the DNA TGTGCCAGCAGCTTGCCGGGACTAGGATACAATGAGCAGTTCTTC. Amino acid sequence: CASSLPGLGYNEQFF. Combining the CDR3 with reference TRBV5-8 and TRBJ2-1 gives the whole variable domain EAGVTQSPTHLIKTRGQQATLRCSPISGHTSVYWYQQALGLGLQFLLWYDEGEERNRGNFPPRFSGRQFPNYSSELNVNALELEDSALYLCASSLPGLGYNEQFFGPGTRLTVL.

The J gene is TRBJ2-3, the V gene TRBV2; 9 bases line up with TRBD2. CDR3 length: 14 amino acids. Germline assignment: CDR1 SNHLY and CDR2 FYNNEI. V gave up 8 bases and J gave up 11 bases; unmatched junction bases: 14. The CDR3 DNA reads TGTGCCAGCGGATCGTCCGGGACTAGCAATAAGCAGTATTTT. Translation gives CASGSSGTSNKQYF. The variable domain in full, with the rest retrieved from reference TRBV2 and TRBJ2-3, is EPEVTQTPSHQVTQMGQEVILRCVPISNHLYFYWYRQILGQKVEFLVSFYNNEISEKSEIFDDQFSVERPDGSNFTLKIRSTKLEDSAMYFCASGSSGTSNKQYFGPGTRLTVL.

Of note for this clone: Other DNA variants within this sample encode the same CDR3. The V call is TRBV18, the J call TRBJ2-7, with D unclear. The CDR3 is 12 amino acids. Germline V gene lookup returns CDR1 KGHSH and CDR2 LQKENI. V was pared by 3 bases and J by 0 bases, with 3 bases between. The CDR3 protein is CASSPSSYEQYF. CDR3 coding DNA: TGTGCCAGCTCACCGAGCTCCTACGAGCAGTACTTC. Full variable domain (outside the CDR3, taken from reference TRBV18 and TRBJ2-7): NAGVMQNPRHLVRRRGQEARLRCSPMKGHSHVYWYRQLPEEGLKFMVYLQKENIIDESGMPKERFSAEFPKEGPSILRIQQVVRGDSAAYFCASSPSSYEQYFGPGTRLTVT.

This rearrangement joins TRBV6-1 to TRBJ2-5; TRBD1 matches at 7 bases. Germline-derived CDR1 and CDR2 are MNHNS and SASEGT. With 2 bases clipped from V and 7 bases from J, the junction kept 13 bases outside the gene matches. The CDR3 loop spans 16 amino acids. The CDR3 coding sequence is TGTGCCAGCAGTGAAAGTGGTGGGGCAGGGGGTCCGACCCAGTACTTC. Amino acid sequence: CASSESGGAGGPTQYF.

CDR3 residues: CASSLVGSGNTGELFF. CDR3 DNA: TGTGCCAGCAGCTTGGTGGGTAGCGGAAACACCGGGGAGCTGTTTTTT. The chain employs TRBV5-6 and TRBJ2-2, with D perhaps matching TRBD2 (6 bases). V gave up 0 bases and J gave up 2 bases, with 11 bases separating them. The germline V gene encodes CDR1 SGHDT and CDR2 YYEEEE. This CDR3 comprises 16 residues.

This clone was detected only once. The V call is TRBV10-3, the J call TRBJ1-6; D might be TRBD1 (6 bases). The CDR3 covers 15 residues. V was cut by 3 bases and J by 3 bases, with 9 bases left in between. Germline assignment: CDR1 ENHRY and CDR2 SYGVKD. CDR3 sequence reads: CAISDGTSYNSPLHF. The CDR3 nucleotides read TGTGCCATCAGTGACGGGACAAGCTATAATTCACCCCTCCACTTT.